This T cell receptor (beta chain) is drawn from a study of T cells in tuberculosis. Thawed, overnight-rested PBMC were stained with GMM-loaded CD1B tetramer, viability dye and anti-CD3, then sorted. C32 glucose monomycolate from Rhodococcus equi was loaded onto the CD1B tetramers. Germline lookup yields CDR1 SNHLY and CDR2 FYNNEI. This CDR3 has 16 amino acids. With 6 bases removed from V and 0 bases from J, the gap between germline ends came to 17 bases. Profiling relied on immunoSEQ multiplex PCR, and the TCRdb table lists in-frame clones only, not all of them. The sample has 70,000 to 95,000 clones, approximately 91% seen once.

The TCR sequence derives from an adult woman with latent tuberculosis. The sequencing input was CD1b-GMM tetramer-negative cells sorted from PBMCs. The chain combines TRBV2 with TRBJ2-5, with D perhaps matching TRBD1 (6 bases). CDR3 nucleotides: TGTGCCAGCAGCGACCTTTTCGGGACATACCAAGAGACCCAGTACTTC. Amino acids: CASSDLFGTYQETQYF.